This TCR beta chain was captured in a study of T cell changes during pregnancy in multiple sclerosis. Between the trimmed V and J ends, which lost 3 bases and 0 bases, there was a span of 10 bases. CDR1 is SQVTM, CDR2 ANQGSEA, per germline. The CDR3 is 14 amino acids. Sequencing was performed with immunoSEQ multiplex PCR; in TCRdb, only in-frame clones are kept and a portion is missing. The sample has approximately 94,000 clones, 80% to 95% seen once. The gene calls are TRBV29-1 and TRBJ2-3; D is perhaps TRBD1 (5 bases). The receptor was isolated from a female donor with multiple sclerosis, enrolled in a pregnancy study. The starting material was peripheral blood, obtained after pregnancy. The CDR3 DNA follows: TGCAGCGTTGAGGGCGGACACAGCACAGATACGCAGTATTTT. It translates to CSVEGGHSTDTQYF.